Sequencing of this T cell receptor (beta chain) was carried out in a study of blood T cell repertoires in COVID-19. Study-wide background: Some COVID-19 samples were acute and others convalescent; all came from the United States, Italy and Spain. In each case, the material was cDNA or gDNA derived from T cells, B-cell-depleted T cells, or PBMCs.

Original data processing: Amplification with reference gene primers provided the estimates of nucleated cell counts. The repertoire was sequenced with immunoSEQ multiplex PCR; TCRdb's copy has only in-frame clones and lacks some. V, J and clone size are taken as reported in that table, and D and trimming were inferred from the DNA itself. The repertoire holds over 250,000 clones, with 89% as singletons. This CDR3 spans 16 amino acids. J gave up 4 bases and V 0 bases, and 7 bases lay outside the gene matches. Germline V lookup: CDR1 SGHRS, CDR2 YFSETQ. Only a few counts were recorded for this clone. This receptor was obtained from a woman aged 55-70 years with acute or convalescent COVID-19. The chain carries TRBV5-1 and TRBJ1-2, with 9 bases that match TRBD1. The sample consisted of peripheral blood. The CDR3 here is CASSLDGTGSPYGYTF. In nucleotides, the CDR3 is TGCGCCAGCAGCTTGGACGGGACAGGGAGCCCCTATGGCTACACCTTC.